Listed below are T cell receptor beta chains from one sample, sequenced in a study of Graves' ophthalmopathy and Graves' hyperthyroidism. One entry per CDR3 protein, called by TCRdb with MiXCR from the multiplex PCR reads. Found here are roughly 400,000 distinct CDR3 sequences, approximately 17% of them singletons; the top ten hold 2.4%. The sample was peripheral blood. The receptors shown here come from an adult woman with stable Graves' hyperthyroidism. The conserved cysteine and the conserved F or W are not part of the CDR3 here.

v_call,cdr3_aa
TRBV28,ASRPLAGGPYEQY
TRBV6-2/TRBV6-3,ASSYVPGANVLT
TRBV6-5,ASSYTLLRGYT
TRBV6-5,ASSYSDPRAEAF
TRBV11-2,ASSLGTAQETEY
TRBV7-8,ASSFQGPASLRIQY
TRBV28,ASSPSLPRRGPNYGYT
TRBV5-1,ASSLGGTGSGTEAF
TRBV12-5,ASGLVRGIWYNEKF
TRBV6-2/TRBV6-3,ASSYERGVETQY
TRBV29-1,SAGRADYVGQETQY
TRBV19,ASSPFGTGLYEQY
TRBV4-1,ASSQDGASGYT
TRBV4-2,ASSQDLQGAMNTEAF